This T cell receptor (beta chain) was identified in a study of OX40 agonist ivuxolimab in advanced cancers. A note on the overall study: The costimulatory receptor OX40 (CD134) was targeted by ivuxolimab, a fully human IgG2 agonistic monoclonal antibody. Intravenous ivuxolimab was administered to patients every 2 weeks at six dose levels: 0.01, 0.1, 0.3, 1.5, 3 and 10 mg/kg. Of the approximately 54 patients in dose escalation, 19 had hepatocellular carcinoma, about 15 had melanoma, 9 had renal cell carcinoma and 9 had head and neck cancer. In the dose-escalation cohort, approximately 83% of patients were male, and the mean age was roughly 60 years with a range of roughly 20 to 85. Prior anti-PD-1, anti-PD-L1 or anti-CTLA-4 therapy was permitted, and approximately 40% of dose-escalation patients had received checkpoint inhibitors. Partial responses occurred in three dose-escalation patients, of whom one had hepatocellular carcinoma and two had cutaneous melanoma. Peripheral TCRbeta sequencing aimed to test whether ivuxolimab altered TCR sequence diversity and caused clonal T-cell expansion. The paper reports the monotherapy dose-escalation portion (N = 52 patients) of the phase I ivuxolimab trial. The research as a whole found: Clonal expansion of both CD4+ and CD8+ blood T cells was observed from baseline to week 6 at doses 0.1 to 3.0 mg/kg. After ivuxolimab, CD8+ T cells had more expanded clones than CD4+ T cells on average. In the 0.1-3.0 mg/kg groups, partial responders were among the patients with the lowest normalized peripheral clonal expansion, particularly in CD8+ T cells. Low levels of normalized T-cell clonal expansion were also shown by some nonresponding patients. Which antigens the clonally expanded peripheral T cells were specific for was not determined.

A single count supports this clone. The clone's antigen remains unknown. One base away there is no much larger clone; base qualities are not given. The germline V and J ends show losses of 5 bases and 5 bases respectively, and no gene match explains 8 bases of the junction. There are 17 amino acids in the CDR3, from cysteine to phenylalanine inclusive. The entry retains the CDR3 DNA only, 51 bases that are in frame from base 1. CDR1 and CDR2 were assigned from the germline V gene as SGHTA and FQGNSA. The trial excluded patients who had a history of autoimmune disease or were on systemic immunosuppression. Peripheral blood for TCR sequencing was collected from all dose cohorts at baseline, on cycle 4 day 1, and on cycle 7 day 1. The samples were drawn from a first-in-human, open-label, multicenter phase I dose-escalation trial of ivuxolimab. Adults with locally advanced or metastatic melanoma, renal cell, hepatocellular, or head and neck squamous cell carcinoma were enrolled in the trial. Before TCR sequencing, CD4+ and CD8+ T cells were separately sorted from peripheral blood.

For sequencing of the TCRbeta CDR3 region, genomic DNA was extracted from the sorted cells. The immunoSEQ Assay was used for sequencing of TCRbeta CDR3 regions. The source is immuneACCESS, and TCRdb retained only in-frame sequences with V and J called. Part of the clones is not carried over; for the studies checked, unresolved V genes explain less than half of this, and the remainder is unexplained. The sample table holds 60,000 to 85,000 clones, of which around 90% were seen once. Around 0.35% of the sample is held by the ten biggest clonotypes. The receptor was isolated from an adult with an advanced solid tumor such as melanoma, head and neck, liver or kidney cancer. This receptor chain uses TRBV7-2 and TRBJ2-3; TRBD2 fits 15 bases in the junction. Sequenced material: CD4+ or CD8+ T cells sorted from blood, taken in a trial of the OX40 agonist ivuxolimab. CDR3 protein: CASSLPGLAGGGDTQYF. The DNA sequence follows: TGTGCCAGCAGCCTGCCGGGACTAGCGGGGGGAGGAGATACGCAGTATTTT.